The next 20 T cell receptor beta chains were all read from a single sample in a study of T cell repertoires in cytomegalovirus infection. TCRdb re-analysed the reads in MiXCR, keeping a single row per CDR3 protein. In the table there are about 360,000 distinct CDR3 sequences, about a sixth of which are singletons. Sequencing was carried out using PBMCs. These receptors came from a human donor in good health (CMV status not recorded). Some clones in this sample may be carry-over from other donors' samples.

A note on this clonotype: A much larger clone is a single base away; this may be a read error. The conserved final phenylalanine or tryptophan is absent from the CDR3, which likely points to a read error. This sequence joins TRBV28 and TRBJ2-1; 10 bases line up with TRBD2. The CDR3 is 14 residues long. Unmatched junction bases numbered 2, after V lost 2 bases and J lost 7 bases. Germline loops: CDR1 MDHEN, CDR2 SYDVKM. This chain's CDR3 is CASSLLAGVNEQFL. The CDR3 region has the DNA TGTGCCAGCAGTTTACTAGCGGGAGTGAATGAGCAGTTCTTG.

In this sample, this clonotype turned up many times. The rearrangement uses TRBV7-9 and TRBJ2-7, with a weak D call TRBD1 (5 bases). Per germline, CDR1 SEHNR and CDR2 FQNEAQ (reference sequence). Between the trimmed V and J ends, which lost 3 bases and 3 bases, there was a span of 6 bases. The CDR3 runs 12 residues. CDR3 nucleotide sequence: TGTGCCAGCAGCTTTAGGGGCTACGAGCAGTACTTC. This gives the protein CASSFRGYEQYF.

This clonotype has ten or more counts. The rearrangement uses TRBV4-2 and TRBJ2-5, with 8 bases matching TRBD1. The CDR3 length is 15 residues. Germline CDR1 LGHNA, CDR2 YNFKEQ. V was pared by 3 bases and J by 5 bases, with 8 bases of the junction left unmatched. The CDR3 coding sequence is TGTGCCAGCAGCCACACGCAGGGGGCGACGGAGACCCAGTACTTC. Residues: CASSHTQGATETQYF.

The rearrangement links TRBV20-1 to TRBJ2-7; the match to TRBD1 covers 10 bases. The V gene end was trimmed by 5 bases and the J gene end by 5 bases; junction bases not matched to a gene: 6. The CDR3 loop spans 13 amino acids. Germline CDR1 and CDR2: DFQATT and SNEGSKA (reference sequence). CDR3 nucleotides: TGCAGTGCTCGCTCCGGGACAGGGGACGAGCAGTACTTC. It is translated as CSARSGTGDEQYF.

This clonotype was recorded many times. V and J are TRBV20-1 and TRBJ2-1; 13 bases are a match to TRBD2. V dropped 6 bases and J dropped 4; count of bases not matched to a gene: 3. The germline V gene has CDR1 DFQATT and CDR2 SNEGSKA (reference sequence). The CDR3 sequence is 14 residues long. CDR3 DNA sequence: TGCAGTGCGCCGGGACTAGCGGGGTACAATGAGCAGTTCTTC. Protein: CSAPGLAGYNEQFF.

At least ten counts were recorded for this clonotype. V gene TRBV7-8 combines with J gene TRBJ1-3; D perhaps matches TRBD1 (5 bases). The CDR3 spans 15 residues. V shed 4 bases and J shed 3 bases, with 13 bases lying between them. CDR1 is SGHVS, CDR2 FQNEAQ, per germline. CDR3 sequence reads: CASSSRGRGGNTIYF. For the CDR3, the DNA is TGTGCCAGCAGCTCAAGGGGCAGAGGTGGAAACACCATATATTTT.

This clonotype appeared a single time. A single base separates this from a much larger clone, so it may be a read error. This chain connects TRBV7-2 to TRBJ2-1, with 7 bases aligning to TRBD2. Germline V lookup: CDR1 SGHTA, CDR2 FQGNSA. The V and J ends lost 1 base and 5 bases, in that order; junction bases with no gene match: 8. The CDR3 spans 16 residues. The CDR3 region is CASSLVAAGPNNEQFF. The CDR3 DNA reads TGTGCCAGCAGCTTAGTAGCAGCGGGGCCCAACAATGAGCAGTTCTTC.

This clonotype was counted a few times. This chain connects TRBV3-1 to TRBJ1-1, with a possible D match to TRBD1 (5 bases). This CDR3 is built from 14 residues. Germline CDR1 and CDR2: LGHDT and YNNKEL (reference sequence). V shed 3 bases and J shed 3 bases, with 11 bases lying between them. For the CDR3, the DNA is TGTGCCAGCAGCCAGCCGCAGGGTCACACTGAAGCTTTCTTT. It yields the protein CASSQPQGHTEAFF.

This clonotype showed up many times. CDR3 residues: CASSLESGMNTEAFF. The DNA for the CDR3 is TGTGCCAGCAGCTTAGAATCAGGGATGAACACTGAAGCTTTCTTT. The rearrangement links TRBV7-2 to TRBJ1-1, with D possibly TRBD1 on 5 matching bases. Trimming took 1 base from V and 0 from J, leaving 9 bases between them. The CDR3 length is 15 residues. CDR1 and CDR2 from the germline V gene are SGHTA and FQGNSA.

There are many counts of this clonotype. V and J are TRBV11-2 and TRBJ1-6, with D hard to call. V lost 2 bases, J lost 7 bases, and 15 bases lay in between. CDR3 size: 16 residues. The germline V gene encodes CDR1 SGHAT and CDR2 FQNNGV. DNA of the CDR3: TGTGCCAGCAGCTTAATCGAAGGGCTGATGAATTCACCCCTCCACTTT. Amino acids: CASSLIEGLMNSPLHF. The full variable domain, rest sourced from reference TRBV11-2 and TRBJ1-6, is EAGVAQSPRYKIIEKRQSVAFWCNPISGHATLYWYQQILGQGPKLLIQFQNNGVVDDSQLPKDRFSAERLKGVDSTLKIQPAKLEDSAVYLCASSLIEGLMNSPLHFGNGTRLTVT.

The CDR3 nucleotides read TGTGCCAGCAGCTTCAAGGGTAACACCGGGGAGCTGTTTTTT. The encoded protein is CASSFKGNTGELFF. The chain has TRBV7-6 and TRBJ2-2; D not resolved. Trimming removed 3 bases from V and 2 bases from J, with 7 bases in between. Germline V gene sequence: CDR1 SGHVS, CDR2 FNYEAQ. The length of the CDR3 is 14 residues.

The table lists this clonotype with a few counts. This sequence joins TRBV11-2 and TRBJ2-7; unclear D gene. The V and J ends lost 5 bases and 1 base respectively, with 9 bases between them. Germline-derived CDR1 and CDR2 are SGHAT and FQNNGV. The CDR3 covers 13 residues. For the CDR3, the DNA is TGTGCCAGCAGCCCCCCGAGGTCCTACGAGCAGTACTTC. It translates to CASSPPRSYEQYF.

This clonotype was picked up many times. This chain connects TRBV6-1 to TRBJ1-1, with no clear D. Germline CDR1 is MNHNS and CDR2 is SASEGT. The CDR3 has 13 residues. V was trimmed by 7 bases and J by 3 bases, leaving 12 bases between them. The CDR3 region is CASKRSWYTEAFF. CDR3 sequence (DNA): TGTGCCAGCAAGAGGAGTTGGTACACTGAAGCTTTCTTT.

The chain joins TRBV5-6 to TRBJ1-5; TRBD1 might be the D (6 bases). Per germline, CDR1 SGHDT and CDR2 YYEEEE. This CDR3 comprises 13 residues. V was clipped by 2 bases and J by 7 bases, with 10 bases between them. The CDR3, as DNA: TGTGCCAGCAGCTTTGGGGGGGCCCAGCCCCAGCATTTT. It specifies CASSFGGAQPQHF.

This clonotype was recorded at least ten times. V and J are TRBV27 and TRBJ2-7, with 9 bases fitting TRBD1. V lost 6 bases to trimming and J lost 3 bases; unmatched junction nucleotides: 6. This CDR3 spans 14 amino acids. Germline lookup yields CDR1 MNHEY and CDR2 SMNVEV (reference sequence). CDR3 coding DNA: TGTGCCAGCAGGACTACAGGGGGCGGCTACGAGCAGTACTTC. Its protein is CASRTTGGGYEQYF.

This clonotype was counted only a few times. V gene TRBV7-6 combines with J gene TRBJ2-1; D is perhaps TRBD1 (5 bases). The CDR3 covers 15 residues. Looked up from germline, CDR1 is SGHVS and CDR2 is FNYEAQ. Between the trimmed V and J ends, which lost 0 bases and 4 bases, there was a span of 10 bases. In nucleotides, the CDR3 is TGTGCCAGCAGCTTAGCGGGCAAGGGGTACAATGAGCAGTTCTTC. Encoded protein: CASSLAGKGYNEQFF.

This clonotype was observed many times. J is TRBJ1-1 and V is TRBV12-3 or TRBV12-4; D ambiguous. The CDR3 runs 12 residues. Between the trimmed V and J ends, which lost 7 bases and 8 bases, there was a span of 14 bases. In nucleotides, the CDR3 is TGTGCCAGCATTCATCCGGGTCAGGAAGCTTTCTTT. Translation gives CASIHPGQEAFF.

Worth noting for this clonotype: The junction shows a germline mismatch at one end, possibly a read error. V usage is TRBV5-8 and J usage is TRBJ2-2, with D maybe TRBD1 (5 bases). CDR1 is SGHTS, CDR2 YDEGEE, per germline. The CDR3 has 17 residues. The CDR3 is CASRLPRSRVGTGELFF. CDR3 sequence (DNA): TGTGCCAGCCGCTTGCCCAGGTCCAGGGTTGGCACCGGGGAGCTGTTTTTT.

At least ten counts were recorded for this clonotype. The J gene is TRBJ2-1, the V gene TRBV11-3, with D unclear. The CDR3 totals 13 residues. Germline assignment: CDR1 SGHNT and CDR2 YENEEA. V lost 2 bases to trimming and J lost 8 bases, with 10 bases between them. The CDR3 sequence: CASSLNPAYEQFF. The CDR3, as DNA: TGTGCCAGCAGCTTAAACCCCGCGTATGAGCAGTTCTTC.

This clonotype turned up a few times. This chain connects TRBV19 to TRBJ1-2; D is possibly TRBD1 (5 bases). The CDR3 length is 14 residues. CDR1 is LNHDA, CDR2 SQIVND, per germline (reference sequence). V lost 5 bases and J lost 1, with 11 bases in between. The CDR3 coding sequence is TGTGCCAGTAGTCTCCACCAGGGTAACTATGGCTACACCTTC. Its protein is CASSLHQGNYGYTF.